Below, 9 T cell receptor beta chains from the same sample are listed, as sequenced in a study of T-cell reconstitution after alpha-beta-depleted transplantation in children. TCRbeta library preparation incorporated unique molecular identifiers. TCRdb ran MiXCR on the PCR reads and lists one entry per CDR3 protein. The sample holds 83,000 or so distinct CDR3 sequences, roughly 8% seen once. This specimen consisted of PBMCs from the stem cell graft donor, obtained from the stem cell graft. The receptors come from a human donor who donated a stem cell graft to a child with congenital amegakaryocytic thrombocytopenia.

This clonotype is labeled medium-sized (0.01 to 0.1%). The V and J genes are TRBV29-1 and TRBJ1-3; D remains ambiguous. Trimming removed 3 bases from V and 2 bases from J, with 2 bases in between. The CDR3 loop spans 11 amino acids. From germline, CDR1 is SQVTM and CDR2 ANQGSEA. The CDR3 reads CSVDTGNTIYF. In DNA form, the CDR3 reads TGCAGCGTTGACACTGGAAACACCATATATTTT.

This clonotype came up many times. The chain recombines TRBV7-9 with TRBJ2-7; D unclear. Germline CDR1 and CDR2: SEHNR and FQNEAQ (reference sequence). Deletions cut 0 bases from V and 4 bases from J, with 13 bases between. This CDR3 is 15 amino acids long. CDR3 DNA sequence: TGTGCCAGCAGCTTAGCGTCGGCACAGTTATACGAGCAGTACTTC. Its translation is CASSLASAQLYEQYF.

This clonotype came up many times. The CDR3: CASSLGHTDTQYF. Written as DNA, the CDR3 is TGTGCCAGCAGCTTAGGACACACAGATACGCAGTATTTT. The V gene is TRBV7-6, the J gene TRBJ2-3, with D uncertain. The CDR3 spans 13 residues. V lost 1 base to trimming and J lost 2 bases, with 4 bases between them. From germline, CDR1 is SGHVS and CDR2 FNYEAQ.

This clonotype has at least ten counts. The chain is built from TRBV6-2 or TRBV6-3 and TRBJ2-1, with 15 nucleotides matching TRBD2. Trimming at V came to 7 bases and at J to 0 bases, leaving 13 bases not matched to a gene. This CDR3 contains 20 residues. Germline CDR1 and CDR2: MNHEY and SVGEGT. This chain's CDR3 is CASTNPPGLAGGPSYNEQFF. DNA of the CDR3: TGTGCCAGCACCAACCCCCCCGGACTAGCGGGAGGGCCCTCCTACAATGAGCAGTTCTTC.

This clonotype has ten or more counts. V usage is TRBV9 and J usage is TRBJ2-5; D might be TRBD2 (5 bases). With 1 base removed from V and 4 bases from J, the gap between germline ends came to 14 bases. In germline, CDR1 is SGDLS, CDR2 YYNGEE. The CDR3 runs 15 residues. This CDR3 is CASSVWGIRGETQYF. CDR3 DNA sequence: TGTGCCAGCAGCGTATGGGGAATTCGGGGAGAGACCCAGTACTTC.

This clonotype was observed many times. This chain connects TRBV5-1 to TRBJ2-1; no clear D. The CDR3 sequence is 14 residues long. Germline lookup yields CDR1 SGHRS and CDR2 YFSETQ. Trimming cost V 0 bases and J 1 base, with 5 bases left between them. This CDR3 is CASSLVGSYNEQFF. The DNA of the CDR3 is TGCGCCAGCAGCTTGGTGGGTTCCTACAATGAGCAGTTCTTC.

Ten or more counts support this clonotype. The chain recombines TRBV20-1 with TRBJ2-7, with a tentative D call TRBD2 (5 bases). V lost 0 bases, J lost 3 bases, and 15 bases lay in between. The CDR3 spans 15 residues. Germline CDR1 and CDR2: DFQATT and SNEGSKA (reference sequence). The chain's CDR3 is CSARDSPPGIYEQYF. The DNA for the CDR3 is TGCAGTGCTAGAGATTCCCCCCCCGGGATCTACGAGCAGTACTTC.

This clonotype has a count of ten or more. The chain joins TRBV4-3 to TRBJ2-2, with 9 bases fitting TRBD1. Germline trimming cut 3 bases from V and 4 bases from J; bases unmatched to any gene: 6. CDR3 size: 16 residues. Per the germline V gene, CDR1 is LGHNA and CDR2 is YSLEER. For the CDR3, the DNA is TGCGCCAGCAGCCAGTTCCCGGACAGGGGCACCGGGGAGCTGTTTTTT. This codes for CASSQFPDRGTGELFF.

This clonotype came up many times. The CDR3 reads CSVVSTVNTEAFF. The CDR3 DNA sequence: TGCAGCGTTGTCTCGACAGTGAACACTGAAGCTTTCTTT. The chain links TRBV29-1 to TRBJ1-1; the D gene is possibly TRBD1 (5 bases). This CDR3 contains 13 residues. V gave up 4 bases and J gave up 0 bases, with 9 bases separating them. Germline CDR1 SQVTM, CDR2 ANQGSEA.